The 3 T cell receptor beta chains given below trace back to one sample, sequenced in a study of CD8+ T cells in alopecia areata. Regarding treatment: oral pan-JAK inhibitor, 5-10 mg twice daily. TCR sequencing used cDNA made by reverse transcription of extracted RNA. Measured with immunoSEQ multiplex PCR; TCRdb has only the in-frame clones, and not every one. The sample consists of about 190,000 clones, 45% to 75% of them appearing once. Source: CD4+ T cells sorted from blood, taken at week 4, from a patient treated with tofacitinib. These TCRs come from a human donor with alopecia areata.

The genes are TRBV28 and TRBJ2-5, with D perhaps given as TRBD1 or TRBD2 (5 bases each). V was cut by 6 bases and J by 3 bases, with 23 bases left in between. Germline V gene lookup returns CDR1 MDHEN and CDR2 SYDVKM. The length of the CDR3 is 17 residues. The CDR3, as DNA: TGTGCCAGCAGGCCGACAGCCTCGGGGACGATAAAAGAGACCCAGTACTTC. Translation: CASRPTASGTIKETQYF.

The V call is TRBV29-1, the J call TRBJ1-2, with D possibly matching TRBD1 (6 bases). The CDR3 is made up of 11 amino acids. Trimming pared 0 bases from V and 9 bases from J, leaving 8 bases between. Germline loops: CDR1 SQVTM, CDR2 ANQGSEA. DNA for the CDR3: TGCAGCGTTGAAGACAGGGGACGCTACACCTTC. The encoded protein is CSVEDRGRYTF.

The chain couples TRBV7-8 to TRBJ1-1; D possibly corresponds to TRBD1 (6 bases). The CDR3 consists of 13 residues. V dropped 8 bases and J dropped 4 bases, with 14 bases sitting between them. The germline gives CDR1 SGHVS, CDR2 FQNEAQ. CDR3 loop: CASLGTRSTEAFF. CDR3 coding DNA: TGTGCCAGCTTGGGGACACGTAGCACTGAAGCTTTCTTT.